This is a list of T cell receptor beta chains from one sample in a study of blood T cell repertoires in COVID-19. Repertoires were generated with immunoSEQ multiplex PCR, while TCRdb's copy carries only in-frame clones and drops some. The sample records just over 250,000 clones, 80% to 90% being singletons. Sequencing used peripheral blood. Receptors were obtained from a woman aged 70 to 79 with COVID-19, enrolled during active disease. CDR3s include the opening cysteine and the closing phenylalanine or tryptophan. Fields, in order: clone size, J gene, V gene, D gene, CDR3 protein, CDR3 DNA. The D gene is left open where the match is weak. Where a row states a size, it is once, few, many or the class of an expanded clone; other rows omit it.

once	TRBJ1-2	TRBV3-1/TRBV3-2	-	CASSQVGGAGRGYTF	TGTGCCAGCAGCCAAGTAGGGGGGGCGGGACGAGGCTACACCTTC
-	TRBJ1-1	TRBV10-3	-	CAISGQGRLTEAFF	TGTGCCATCAGTGGGCAGGGGCGCTTAACTGAAGCTTTCTTT
-	TRBJ1-4	TRBV7-2	-	CASSLYGSQKLFF	TGTGCCAGCAGCCTATATGGGAGTCAAAAACTGTTTTTT
-	TRBJ1-4	TRBV18	-	CASSPGATNEKLFF	TGTGCCAGCTCACCGGGCGCAACTAATGAAAAACTGTTTTTT
-	TRBJ1-1	TRBV6-1	-	CASSEGTANTEAFF	TGTGCCAGCAGCGAAGGAACAGCGAACACTGAAGCTTTCTTT
-	TRBJ1-6	TRBV5-4	-	CASSSQGNSPLHF	TGTGCCAGCAGCTCCCAGGGGAATTCACCCCTCCACTTT
few	TRBJ2-5	TRBV5-1	-	CASKSIGGETQYF	TGCGCCAGCAAGAGTATAGGAGGGGAGACCCAGTACTTC
-	TRBJ1-1	TRBV9	TRBD1	CASSQTGQENTEAFF	TGTGCCAGCAGCCAGACGGGACAGGAGAACACTGAAGCTTTCTTT
-	TRBJ2-1	TRBV18	TRBD1	CASSPPRGQGRSYNEQFF	TGTGCCAGCTCACCGCCTCGCGGACAGGGCAGATCCTACAATGAGCAGTTCTTC
-	TRBJ1-1	TRBV7-9	-	CASSLVVNTEAFF	TGTGCCAGCAGCTTAGTAGTGAACACTGAAGCTTTCTTT
once	TRBJ1-1	TRBV6-5	TRBD1	CASSYSAGTGAFF	TGTGCCAGCAGTTACTCGGCAGGGACAGGCGCTTTCTTT
-	TRBJ2-7	TRBV12-1	-	CASSSSGSGTTAYEQYF	TGTGCCAGCAGCTCTTCCGGGTCCGGGACTACCGCCTACGAGCAGTACTTC
-	TRBJ2-7	TRBV7-9	TRBD1	CASSHGTGYYEQYF	TGTGCCAGCAGTCACGGGACAGGATACTACGAGCAGTACTTC
-	TRBJ1-5	TRBV19	TRBD1	CASSETGGNQPQHF	TGTGCCAGTAGTGAGACAGGGGGCAATCAGCCCCAGCATTTT
-	TRBJ1-4	TRBV7-9	-	CASSAGQTTNEKLFF	TGTGCCAGCAGCGCAGGACAGACAACTAATGAAAAACTGTTTTTT
-	TRBJ2-7	TRBV4-2	TRBD2	CASSQGGIAGNSYEQYF	TGTGCCAGCAGCCAAGGAGGGATAGCGGGGAATTCCTACGAGCAGTACTTC